A single sample is the source of the 13 T cell receptor beta chains below, sequenced in a study of spatial heterogeneity in lung cancer. Noted time point: blood at routine non-recurrence follow-up after resection. No cells were sorted before sequencing. The whole RNA sequenced was extracted from tumor, nontumor lung or frozen PBMC. TCRdb called the 5' RACE reads again in MiXCR, with one record for every CDR3 protein. The sample has 95,000 to 130,000 distinct CDR3 sequences, 9% to 15% seen once. The sequences come from PBMCs, collected at follow-up. The origin of the receptors is a male donor with early-stage non-small cell lung cancer.

This clonotype occurred a few times. This chain joins TRBV28 and TRBJ1-2; 7 nucleotides match TRBD1. Per germline, CDR1 MDHEN and CDR2 SYDVKM. V shed 6 bases and J 4 bases; nucleotides not matched to a gene: 5. This CDR3 spans 13 amino acids. CDR3 loop: CASRGTVFYGYTF. DNA for the CDR3: TGTGCCAGCAGGGGGACAGTCTTCTATGGCTACACCTTC.

This clonotype was found a few times. The chain carries TRBV7-2 and TRBJ1-6, with 7 positions matching TRBD1. V gave up 4 bases and J gave up 4 bases; unmatched junction bases: 4. CDR3 length equals 15 residues. Germline-derived CDR1 and CDR2 are SGHTA and FQGNSA. The CDR3 spells CASSSDRLYNSPLHF. The CDR3 DNA reads TGTGCCAGCAGCTCGGACAGGTTGTATAATTCACCCCTCCACTTT.

This clonotype was counted ten times or more. The CDR3 nucleotides are TGCAGCGTTGCCAGGGACAGGGGTGAGCCCCAGCATTTT. Residues: CSVARDRGEPQHF. The chain joins TRBV29-1 to TRBJ1-5; 10 bases line up with TRBD1. Germline V gene lookup returns CDR1 SQVTM and CDR2 ANQGSEA. Unmatched junction bases numbered 5, after V lost 4 bases and J lost 8 bases. This CDR3 has 13 residues. Variable domain in full (rest from reference TRBV29-1 and TRBJ1-5): SAVISQKPSRDICQRGTSLTIQCQVDSQVTMMFWYRQQPGQSLTLIATANQGSEATYESGFVIDKFPISRPNLTFSTLTVSNMSPEDSSIYLCSVARDRGEPQHFGDGTRLSIL.

This clonotype was counted between two and nine times. The genes are TRBV6-5 and TRBJ1-2; D is possibly TRBD1 (6 bases). The CDR3 runs 16 residues. Between the trimmed V and J ends, which lost 0 bases and 2 bases, there was a span of 13 bases. Germline-derived CDR1 and CDR2 are MNHEY and SVGAGI. This CDR3 is CASSYSIQGGNYGYTF. The CDR3 nucleotides read TGTGCCAGCAGTTACTCGATACAGGGAGGGAACTATGGCTACACCTTC.

This clonotype showed up just a few times. V usage is TRBV20-1 and J usage is TRBJ1-1; D is uncertain. This CDR3 has 15 amino acids. Germline-derived CDR1 and CDR2 are DFQATT and SNEGSKA (reference sequence). V shed 5 bases and J shed 0 bases, with 16 bases lying between them. The chain's CDR3 is CSAPADGALNTEAFF. The CDR3 region has the DNA TGCAGTGCTCCCGCCGACGGAGCCTTGAACACTGAAGCTTTCTTT.

This clonotype has ten or more counts. The rearrangement joins TRBV28 to TRBJ2-7; D uncertain. The V end lost 5 bases, the J end lost 4 bases, and 15 bases lay between the germline ends. This CDR3 has 14 amino acids. Germline CDR1 MDHEN, CDR2 SYDVKM. This CDR3 reads CASSRLSQPYEQYF. CDR3 DNA: TGTGCCAGCAGTCGACTCAGTCAGCCTTACGAGCAGTACTTC.

Many counts were recorded for this clonotype. The chain uses TRBV12-3 or TRBV12-4 and TRBJ2-7, with no clear D. The CDR3 contains 12 residues. V lost 6 bases and J lost 4, with 10 bases in between. For the CDR3, the DNA is TGTGCCAGCAGCCCCTTAGGTTACGAGCAGTACTTC. Protein product: CASSPLGYEQYF.

The CDR3 DNA is TGCAGTGCTAGCCCACTAGCGGGGGGCAATCAAGAGACCCAGTACTTC. Encoded protein: CSASPLAGGNQETQYF. The chain recombines TRBV20-1 with TRBJ2-5, with 12 bases identical to TRBD2. Trimming took 3 bases from V and 2 from J; bases not matched to a gene: 7. Germline V CDR1 and CDR2: DFQATT, SNEGSKA (reference sequence). CDR3 size: 16 residues.

At least ten counts were recorded for this clonotype. The rearrangement links TRBV12-3 or TRBV12-4 to TRBJ2-1; 9 bases are shared with TRBD2. This CDR3 has 14 residues. V gave up 5 bases and J gave up 4 bases; unmatched junction bases: 3. The CDR3 loop is CASSPSGAYNEQFF. The CDR3 nucleotides are TGTGCCAGCAGTCCTAGCGGGGCATACAATGAGCAGTTCTTC.

In this sample, this clonotype turned up a few times. This chain connects TRBV5-1 to TRBJ1-6, with 7 positions matching TRBD1. The CDR3 extends over 16 amino acids. V shed 0 bases and J 6 bases; nucleotides not matched to a gene: 6. Germline V CDR1 and CDR2: SGHRS, YFSETQ. The CDR3 spells CASSLAEGASNSPLHF. The DNA of the CDR3 is TGCGCCAGCAGCTTGGCGGAGGGGGCGTCTAATTCACCCCTCCACTTT.

There are many counts of this clonotype. The rearrangement uses TRBV11-2 and TRBJ2-5, with a weak D call TRBD1 (5 bases). This CDR3 has 18 residues. V was cut by 1 base and J by 0 bases, with 18 bases left in between. CDR1 SGHAT and CDR2 FQNNGV come from the germline V gene. CDR3 sequence reads: CASSLGRQSLVYQETQYF. CDR3 coding DNA: TGTGCCAGCAGCTTAGGTCGACAGTCTCTGGTCTACCAAGAGACCCAGTACTTC.

The chain recombines TRBV21-1 with TRBJ1-5; the DNA was not used to check the table's D call, TRBD1. TRBV21-1 is a pseudogene locus. The CDR3 covers 16 residues. The CDR3 reads CASSKMAGGRRIPQHF. CDR3 coding DNA: TGTGCCAGCAGCAAAATGGCAGGGGGCCGCCGGATCCCCCAGCATTTT.

This clonotype has more than one count but fewer than ten. This chain links TRBV27 with TRBJ1-4; 8 bases are a match to TRBD1. After removal of 6 bases from V and 6 bases from J, the junction contained 21 bases not matched to a gene. CDR3 length equals 19 residues. The germline V gene has CDR1 MNHEY and CDR2 SMNVEV (reference sequence). The CDR3 is CASSLRTGPLLNADEKLFF. The CDR3 nucleotides are TGTGCCAGCAGCCTAAGGACAGGGCCTCTTCTAAACGCGGATGAAAAACTGTTTTTT.